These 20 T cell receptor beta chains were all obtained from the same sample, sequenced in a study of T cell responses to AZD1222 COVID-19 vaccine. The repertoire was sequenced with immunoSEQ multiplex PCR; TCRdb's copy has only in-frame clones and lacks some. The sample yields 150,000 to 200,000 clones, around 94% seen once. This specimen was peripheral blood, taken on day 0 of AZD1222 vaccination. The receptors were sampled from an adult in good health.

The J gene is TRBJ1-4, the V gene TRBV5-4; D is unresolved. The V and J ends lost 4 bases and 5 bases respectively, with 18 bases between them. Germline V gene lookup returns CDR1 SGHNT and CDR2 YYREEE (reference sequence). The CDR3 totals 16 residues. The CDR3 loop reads CASSQYSGRANEKLFF. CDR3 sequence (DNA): TGTGCCAGCAGCCAGTACAGTGGTAGGGCAAATGAAAAACTGTTTTTT.

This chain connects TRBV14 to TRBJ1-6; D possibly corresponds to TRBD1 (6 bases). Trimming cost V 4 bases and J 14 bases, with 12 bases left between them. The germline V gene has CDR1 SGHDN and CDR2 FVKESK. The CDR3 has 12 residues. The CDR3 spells CASSPDSFALHF. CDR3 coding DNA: TGTGCCAGCAGCCCGGACAGCTTCGCCCTCCACTTT.

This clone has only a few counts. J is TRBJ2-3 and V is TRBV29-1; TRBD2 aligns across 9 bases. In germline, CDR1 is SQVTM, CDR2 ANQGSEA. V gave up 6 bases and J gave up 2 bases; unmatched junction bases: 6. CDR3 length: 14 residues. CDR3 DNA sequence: TGCAGCGTGAACAGCGGGAGGTTCACAGATACGCAGTATTTT. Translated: CSVNSGRFTDTQYF.

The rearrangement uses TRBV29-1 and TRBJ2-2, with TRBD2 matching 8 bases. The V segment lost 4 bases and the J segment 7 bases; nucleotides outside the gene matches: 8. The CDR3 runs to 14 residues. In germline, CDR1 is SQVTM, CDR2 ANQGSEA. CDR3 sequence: CSVATLAGYGELFF. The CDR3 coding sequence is TGCAGCGTTGCGACCCTAGCGGGCTACGGGGAGCTGTTTTTT.

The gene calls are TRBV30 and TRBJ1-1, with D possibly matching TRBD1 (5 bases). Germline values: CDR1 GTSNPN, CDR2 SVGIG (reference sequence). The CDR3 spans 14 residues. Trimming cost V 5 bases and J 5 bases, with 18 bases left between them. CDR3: CAWGSGGMRTEAFF. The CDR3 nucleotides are TGTGCCTGGGGGTCTGGGGGGATGCGAACTGAAGCTTTCTTT.

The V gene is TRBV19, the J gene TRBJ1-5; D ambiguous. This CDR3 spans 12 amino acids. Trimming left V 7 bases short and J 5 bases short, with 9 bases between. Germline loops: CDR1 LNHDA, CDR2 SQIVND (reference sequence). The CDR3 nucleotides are TGTGCCAGTACGGTCTGGGATCAGCCCCAGCATTTT. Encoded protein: CASTVWDQPQHF. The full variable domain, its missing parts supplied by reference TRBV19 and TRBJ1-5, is DGGITQSPKYLFRKEGQNVTLSCEQNLNHDAMYWYRQDPGQGLRLIYYSQIVNDFQKGDIAEGYSVSREKKESFPLTVTSAQKNPTAFYLCASTVWDQPQHFGDGTRLSIL.

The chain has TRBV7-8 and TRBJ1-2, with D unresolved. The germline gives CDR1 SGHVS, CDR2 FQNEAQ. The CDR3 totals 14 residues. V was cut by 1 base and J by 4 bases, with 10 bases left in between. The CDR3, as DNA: TGTGCCAGCAGCTTAGGTTTTGGGTCCTATGGCTACACCTTC. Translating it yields CASSLGFGSYGYTF. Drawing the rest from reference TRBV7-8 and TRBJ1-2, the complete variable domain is GAGVSQSPRYKVAKRGQDVALRCDPISGHVSLFWYQQALGQGPEFLTYFQNEAQLDKSGLPSDRFFAERPEGSVSTLKIQRTQQEDSAVYLCASSLGFGSYGYTFGSGTRLTVV.

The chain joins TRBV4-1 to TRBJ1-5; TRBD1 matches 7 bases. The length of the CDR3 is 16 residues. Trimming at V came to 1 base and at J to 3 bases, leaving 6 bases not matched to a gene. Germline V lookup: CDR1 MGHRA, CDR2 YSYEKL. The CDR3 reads CASSQAAGGNNQPQHF. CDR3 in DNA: TGCGCCAGCAGCCAAGCGGCAGGGGGAAACAATCAGCCCCAGCATTTT.

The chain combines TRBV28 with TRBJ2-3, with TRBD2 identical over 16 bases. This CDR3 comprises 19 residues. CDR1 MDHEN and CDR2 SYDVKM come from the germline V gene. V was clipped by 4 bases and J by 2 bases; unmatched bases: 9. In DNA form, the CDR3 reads TGTGCCAGCAGTTCTCCCGGGACTAGCGGGAGGGCTACCACAGATACGCAGTATTTT. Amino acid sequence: CASSSPGTSGRATTDTQYF.

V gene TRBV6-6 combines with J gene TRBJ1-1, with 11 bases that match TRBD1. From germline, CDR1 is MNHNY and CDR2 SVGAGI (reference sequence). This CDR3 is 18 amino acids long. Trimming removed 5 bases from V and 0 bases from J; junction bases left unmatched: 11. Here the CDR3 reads CASSQRVGQGALNTEAFF. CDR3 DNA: TGTGCCAGCAGTCAACGTGTCGGACAGGGGGCTTTGAACACTGAAGCTTTCTTT.

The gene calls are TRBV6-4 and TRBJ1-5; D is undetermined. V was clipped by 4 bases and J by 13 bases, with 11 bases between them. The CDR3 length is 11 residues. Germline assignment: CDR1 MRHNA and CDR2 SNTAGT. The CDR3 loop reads CASSGTTKQHF. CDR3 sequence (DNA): TGTGCCAGCAGTGGAACGACCAAACAGCATTTT.

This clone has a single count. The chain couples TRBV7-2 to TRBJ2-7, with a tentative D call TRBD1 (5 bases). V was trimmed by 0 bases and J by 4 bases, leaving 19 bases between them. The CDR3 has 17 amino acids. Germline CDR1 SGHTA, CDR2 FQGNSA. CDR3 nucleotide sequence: TGTGCCAGCAGCTTAGCGCAAAGGGGCCCGTCTTCTTACGAGCAGTACTTC. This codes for CASSLAQRGPSSYEQYF.

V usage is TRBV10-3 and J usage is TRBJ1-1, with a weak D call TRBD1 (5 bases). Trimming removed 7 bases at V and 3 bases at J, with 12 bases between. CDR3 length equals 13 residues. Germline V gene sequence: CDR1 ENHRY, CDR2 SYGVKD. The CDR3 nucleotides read TGTGCCATCACCGAGGGGAGGGACACTGAAGCTTTCTTT. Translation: CAITEGRDTEAFF.

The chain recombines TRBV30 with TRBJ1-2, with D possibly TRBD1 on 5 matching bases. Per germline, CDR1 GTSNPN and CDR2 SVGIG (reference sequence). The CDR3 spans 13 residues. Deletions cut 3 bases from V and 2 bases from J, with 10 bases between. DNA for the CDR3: TGTGCCTGGAGGCCTCAGGGAAACTATGGCTACACCTTC. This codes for CAWRPQGNYGYTF.

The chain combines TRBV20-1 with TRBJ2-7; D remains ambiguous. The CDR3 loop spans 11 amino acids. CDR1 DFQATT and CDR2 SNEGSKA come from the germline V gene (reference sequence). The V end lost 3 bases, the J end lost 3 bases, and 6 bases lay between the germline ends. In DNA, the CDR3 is TGCAGTGCTAGCAGGAACTACGAGCAGTACTTC. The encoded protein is CSASRNYEQYF.

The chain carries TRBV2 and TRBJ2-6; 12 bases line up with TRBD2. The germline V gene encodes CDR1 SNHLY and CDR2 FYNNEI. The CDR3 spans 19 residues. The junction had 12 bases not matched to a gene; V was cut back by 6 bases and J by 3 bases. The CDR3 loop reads CASSGSLAGGPVGANVLTF. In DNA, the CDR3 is TGTGCCAGCAGCGGATCGCTAGCGGGAGGGCCGGTTGGGGCCAACGTCCTGACTTTC. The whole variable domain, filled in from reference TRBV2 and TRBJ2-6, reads EPEVTQTPSHQVTQMGQEVILRCVPISNHLYFYWYRQILGQKVEFLVSFYNNEISEKSEIFDDQFSVERPDGSNFTLKIRSTKLEDSAMYFCASSGSLAGGPVGANVLTFGAGSRLTVL.

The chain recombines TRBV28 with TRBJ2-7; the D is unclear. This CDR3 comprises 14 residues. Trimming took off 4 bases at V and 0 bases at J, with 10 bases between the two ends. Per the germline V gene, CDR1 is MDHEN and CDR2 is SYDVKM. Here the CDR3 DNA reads TGTGCCAGCAGTTCCTCTTCCAGCTCCTACGAGCAGTACTTC. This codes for CASSSSSSSYEQYF. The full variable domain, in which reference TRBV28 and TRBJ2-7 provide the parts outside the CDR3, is DVKVTQSSRYLVKRTGEKVFLECVQDMDHENMFWYRQDPGLGLRLIYFSYDVKMKEKGDIPEGYSVSREKKERFSLILESASTNQTSMYLCASSSSSSSYEQYFGPGTRLTVT.

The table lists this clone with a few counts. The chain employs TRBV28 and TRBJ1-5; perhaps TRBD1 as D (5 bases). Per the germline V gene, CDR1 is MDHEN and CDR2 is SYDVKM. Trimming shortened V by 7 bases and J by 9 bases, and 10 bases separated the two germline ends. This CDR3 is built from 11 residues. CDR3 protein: CASTSGGPQHF. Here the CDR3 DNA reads TGTGCCAGCACCTCTGGGGGGCCCCAGCATTTT.

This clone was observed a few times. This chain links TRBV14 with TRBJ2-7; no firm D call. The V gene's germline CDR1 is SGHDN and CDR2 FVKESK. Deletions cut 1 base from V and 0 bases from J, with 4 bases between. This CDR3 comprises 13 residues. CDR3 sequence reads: CASSQAGSYEQYF. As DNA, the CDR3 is TGTGCCAGCAGCCAAGCAGGCTCCTACGAGCAGTACTTC.

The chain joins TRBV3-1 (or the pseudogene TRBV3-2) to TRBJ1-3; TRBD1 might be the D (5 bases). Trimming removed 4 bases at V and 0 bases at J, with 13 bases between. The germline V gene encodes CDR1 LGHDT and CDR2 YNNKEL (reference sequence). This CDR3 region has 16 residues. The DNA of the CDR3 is TGTGCCAGCAGCCTGGGACCAGCCCGCTCTGGAAACACCATATATTTT. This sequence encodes CASSLGPARSGNTIYF.